The table lists the clone carrying this TCR beta chain with a few counts. Some clones are missing from TCRdb's copy, which holds only in-frame ones; the method was immunoSEQ multiplex PCR. The repertoire holds roughly 120,000 clones, roughly 87% seen once, with roughly 12% in the top ten. The sample belongs to a study of T cell responses to AZD1222 COVID-19 vaccine. This material consisted of peripheral blood, taken on day 0 of MenACWY control vaccination. The sequence derives from an adult in good health.

The CDR3 sequence is CASSPIPTGGSNQPQHF. The DNA of the CDR3 is TGTGCCAGCTCACCAATTCCTACAGGGGGTAGCAATCAGCCCCAGCATTTT. V and J are TRBV18 and TRBJ1-5; 8 nucleotides align to TRBD1. This CDR3 spans 17 amino acids. Trimming cost V 2 bases and J 0 bases; bases outside gene matches: 6. CDR1 is KGHSH, CDR2 LQKENI, per germline.